This T cell receptor (beta chain) was sequenced for a study of shared clonotypes between healthy human individuals. CD8 cells classed as naive were CD45RO-negative and positively selected for CCR7, excluding terminally differentiated effector memory CD45RA+ cells. Whole-study findings and limits: Clonotype sharing across four donors was observed for about 5.5% of naive CD4 clonotypes. Among the subsets, naive ones generally showed larger estimated richness than memory ones. The low donor count limited represented genetic and exposure-history diversity.

Measured with immunoSEQ multiplex PCR; TCRdb has only the in-frame clones, and not every one. The sample has some 800,000 clones, 85% to 95% seen once. About this clone: Its target is unknown. An end of the junction does not agree with germline; a read error may underlie this.

The CDR3 is made up of 12 amino acids. Germline lookup yields CDR1 LNHDA and CDR2 SQIVND (reference sequence). This receptor was taken from a man aged 30 to 39 in good health. This chain links TRBV19 with TRBJ1-2; no clear D gene. Material: naive CD8+ T cells sorted from blood. CDR3 loop: CASSIPGYGYTF. The DNA for the CDR3 is TGTGCCAGCAGTATACCCGGCTATGGCTACACCTTC.